The clone carrying this T cell receptor (beta chain) appeared a few times. Its antigen is not identified. These data belong to a study of chemoradiotherapy in HPV16-positive cancers. About the research overall: Candidate HPV-specific T-cell clones and common TCR motifs came from functional assays in two HPV16-positive patients. Study outcomes and limitations: Candidate HPV-specific clones and E7-related TCR motifs grew in tumor during treatment.

The data were produced by immunoSEQ multiplex PCR, yet TCRdb's version contains in-frame clones alone and is incomplete. The sample consists of 13,000 or so clones, around 85% of them appearing once. The receptor was isolated from a human donor with HPV-associated anogenital cancer. Sequencing was performed on blood, taken from a patient who underwent chemoradiotherapy.

CDR3 loop: CASRTAGGYTF. CDR3 DNA: TGTGCCAGCAGGACGGCGGGGGGCTACACCTTC. The rearrangement uses TRBV2 and TRBJ1-2; D not resolved. Trimming removed 6 bases at V and 8 bases at J, with 10 bases between. The V gene's germline CDR1 is SNHLY and CDR2 FYNNEI. The CDR3 totals 11 residues.